Listed below are T cell receptor beta chains from one sample, sequenced in a study of blood T cell repertoires in COVID-19. The protocol was immunoSEQ multiplex PCR, while the TCRdb copy is restricted to in-frame clones and leaves out a portion. This sample has 100,000 to 150,000 clones; 70% to 90% occur once, and the top ten carry about 2.5%. What was sequenced was PBMCs or T cells enriched from blood (not recorded which). Receptors were obtained from a woman in her fifties or sixties who had recovered from COVID-19. The CDR3 runs from the conserved cysteine through the conserved F or W. A D gene is named only where the DNA matches it firmly. Expanded clones are given a class, and other clones once, few, many or no size at all.

V gene,clone size,J gene,D gene,CDR3 DNA,CDR3 protein
TRBV7-9,NA,TRBJ2-6,NA,TGTGCCAGCAGCCGCTCTGGGGCCAACGTCCTGACTTTC,CASSRSGANVLTF
TRBV6-5,NA,TRBJ2-7,NA,TGTGCCAGCAGGCGACTAGAACCCCTCTACGAGCAGTACTTC,CASRRLEPLYEQYF
TRBV5-1,once,TRBJ2-2,NA,TGCGCCAGCAGCTTGGAGGGGTCGACCGGGGAGCTGTTTTTT,CASSLEGSTGELFF
TRBV15,NA,TRBJ1-5,TRBD1,TGTGCCACCAGCAGGACAGGGGGCAGTCAGCCCCAGCATTTT,CATSRTGGSQPQHF
TRBV12-3/TRBV12-4,NA,TRBJ2-7,NA,TGTGCCAGCAGTTTCGGAGTCGAGCAGTACTTC,CASSFGVEQYF
TRBV5-6,NA,TRBJ2-7,TRBD2,TGTGCCAGCAGCTGGGCTAGCGGGGGGCCGAATTTCAACGAGCAGTACTTC,CASSWASGGPNFNEQYF
TRBV19,NA,TRBJ1-1,NA,TGTGCCAGTAGTCAGGAAACGAACACTGAAGCTTTCTTT,CASSQETNTEAFF
TRBV5-5,NA,TRBJ1-2,NA,TGTGCCAGCAGCTTGGGTAACAGGGATTGGTATGGCTACACCTTC,CASSLGNRDWYGYTF
TRBV4-3,NA,TRBJ1-5,NA,TGCGCCAGCAGCCAAGGCTGGCAGGAGACAGCAAGGCAGCCCCAGCATTTT,CASSQGWQETARQPQHF
TRBV11-3,NA,TRBJ2-7,NA,TGTGCCAGCAGCTTAGACGGGCTCCTCGGGGGATACGAGCAGTACTTC,CASSLDGLLGGYEQYF
TRBV6-2/TRBV6-3,NA,TRBJ1-2,TRBD1,TGTGCCAGCAGTTACTCGAGGAGGGGGCCGGACTATGGCTACACCTTC,CASSYSRRGPDYGYTF